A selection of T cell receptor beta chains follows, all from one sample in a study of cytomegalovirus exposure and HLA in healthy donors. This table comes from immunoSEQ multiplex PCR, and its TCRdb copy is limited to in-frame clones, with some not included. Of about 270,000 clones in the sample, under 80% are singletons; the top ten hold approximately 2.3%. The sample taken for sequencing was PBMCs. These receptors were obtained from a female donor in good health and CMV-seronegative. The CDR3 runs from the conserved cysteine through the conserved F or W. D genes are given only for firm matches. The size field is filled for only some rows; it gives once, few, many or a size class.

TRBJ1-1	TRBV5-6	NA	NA	TGTGCCAGCAGCATGAGGGTGTTCGCAGGAATGACGAACACTGAAGCTTTCTTT	CASSMRVFAGMTNTEAFF
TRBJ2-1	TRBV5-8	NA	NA	TGTGCCAGCAGGAGAATAGGGGGGGCCGCCTACAATGAGCAGTTCTTC	CASRRIGGAAYNEQFF
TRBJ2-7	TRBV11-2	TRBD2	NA	TGTGCCAGCAGCCCGCAATTAGCGGGAATGGTTAGCGAGCAGTACTTC	CASSPQLAGMVSEQYF
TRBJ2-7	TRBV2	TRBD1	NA	TGTGCCACCTTGAGGGACAGGGGAAACGAGCAGTACTTC	CATLRDRGNEQYF
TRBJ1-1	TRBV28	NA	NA	TGTGCCAGCACCGACGGCGGGATGAACACTGAAGCTTTCTTT	CASTDGGMNTEAFF
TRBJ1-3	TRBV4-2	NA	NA	TGTGCCAGCAGCCCCACCAGAGGCAACGGAAACACCATATATTTT	CASSPTRGNGNTIYF
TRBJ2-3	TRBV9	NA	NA	TGTGCCAGCAGCGTTAACACAGATACGCAGTATTTT	CASSVNTDTQYF
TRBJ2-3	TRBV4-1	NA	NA	TGCGCCAGCAGCCAAGCCGGGAGACGAGATACGCAGTATTTT	CASSQAGRRDTQYF
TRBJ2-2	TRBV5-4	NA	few	TGTGCCAGCAGCTTGGTTGGTAGCGGGAACACCGGGGAGCTGTTTTTT	CASSLVGSGNTGELFF
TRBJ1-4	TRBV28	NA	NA	TGTGCCAGCAGTTTACGTCGTCCCGGAGGGGAAAAACTGTTTTTT	CASSLRRPGGEKLFF
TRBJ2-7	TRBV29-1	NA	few	TGCAGCGTTGAAACACAGGGTGATTCCTACGAGCAGTACTTC	CSVETQGDSYEQYF
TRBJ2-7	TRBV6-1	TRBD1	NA	TGTGCCAGCAGTGTAATACAGGGGGCACTCTCCTACGAGCAGTACTTC	CASSVIQGALSYEQYF
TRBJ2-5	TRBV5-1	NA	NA	TGCGCCAGCAGCTTAATTCCGCGGGGCGTGGGGGAGACCCAGTACTTC	CASSLIPRGVGETQYF
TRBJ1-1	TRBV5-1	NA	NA	TGCGCCAGCAGCCTCCCAAACCAGGGGAACACTGAAGCTTTCTTT	CASSLPNQGNTEAFF
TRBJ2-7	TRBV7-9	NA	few	TGTGCCAGCAGCTTAGTAGGGGGAATGGAGCAGTACTTC	CASSLVGGMEQYF
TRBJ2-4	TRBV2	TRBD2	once	TGTGCCAGCAGGGGACTAGCCAACATTCAGTACTTC	CASRGLANIQYF
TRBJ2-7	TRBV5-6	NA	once	TGTGCCAGCAGCTTGGTTTCGGAGCACGAGCAGTACTTC	CASSLVSEHEQYF
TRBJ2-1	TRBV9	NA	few	TGTGCCAGCACGAAGGGAGGTGAGCAGTTCTTC	CASTKGGEQFF
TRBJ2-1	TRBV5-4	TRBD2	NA	TGTGCCAGCAGCTTGGTTCCGGGAGGGCACAATGAGCAGTTCTTC	CASSLVPGGHNEQFF
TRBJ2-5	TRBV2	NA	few	TGTGCCAGCAGTGAAGCGTCTAGCGAAGAGACCCAGTACTTC	CASSEASSEETQYF
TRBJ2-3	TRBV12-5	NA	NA	TGTGCTAGTGGACTCGACACAGATACGCAGTATTTT	CASGLDTDTQYF
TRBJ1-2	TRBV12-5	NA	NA	TGTGCTAGTGGTTCTCCCCCGGGACAAACCTTCTATGGCTACACCTTC	CASGSPPGQTFYGYTF
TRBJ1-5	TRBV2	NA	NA	TGTGCCAGCAGTGGGGACGTAACTAGCGGCAATCAGCCCCAGCATTTT	CASSGDVTSGNQPQHF
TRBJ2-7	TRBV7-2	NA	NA	TGTGCCAGCAGCTCGCAGACAGGCCTCTCCTACGAGCAGTACTTC	CASSSQTGLSYEQYF
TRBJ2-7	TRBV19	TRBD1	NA	TGTGCCAGTAGTATGTGGACAGGGTCAGCCAACGAGCAGTACTTC	CASSMWTGSANEQYF
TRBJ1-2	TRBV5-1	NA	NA	TGCGCCAGCAGCCCACAGGGCCTCTATGGCTACACCTTC	CASSPQGLYGYTF
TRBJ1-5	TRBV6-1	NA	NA	TGTGCCAGCAGTGAAGGGAGGTGGGGCAATCAGCCCCAGCATTTT	CASSEGRWGNQPQHF
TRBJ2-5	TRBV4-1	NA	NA	TGCGCCAGCAGCCAAGTGATACGGGAGACCCAGTACTTC	CASSQVIRETQYF
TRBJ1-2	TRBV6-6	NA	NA	TGTGCCAGCAGTTACCTTGAAGCCGCTAACTATGGCTACACCTTC	CASSYLEAANYGYTF
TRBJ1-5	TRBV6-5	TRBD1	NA	TGTGCCAGCAAGGGACAGGGGGCGCATCAGCCCCAGCATTTT	CASKGQGAHQPQHF
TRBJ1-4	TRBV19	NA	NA	TGTGCCAGTAGCCAGGCCTTCAATGAAAAACTGTTTTTT	CASSQAFNEKLFF
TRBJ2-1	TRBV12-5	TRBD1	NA	TGTGCTAGTGGTCGACGCGGGACAGGGAACAATGAGCAGTTCTTC	CASGRRGTGNNEQFF
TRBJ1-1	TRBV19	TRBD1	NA	TGTGCCAGTAGTACGGGACAGGGGAACACTGAAGCTTTCTTT	CASSTGQGNTEAFF
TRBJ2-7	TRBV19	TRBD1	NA	TGTGCCAGTAGTAACCGGGACAGCACTAGAGAGCAGTACTTC	CASSNRDSTREQYF
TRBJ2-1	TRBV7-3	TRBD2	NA	TGTGCCAGCAGCCCTAGCGGGAGTTCGAATGAGCAGTTCTTC	CASSPSGSSNEQFF
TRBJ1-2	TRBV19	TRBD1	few	TGTGCCAGTTCTACAGGGGTCGGGTATGGCTACACCTTC	CASSTGVGYGYTF
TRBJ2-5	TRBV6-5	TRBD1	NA	TGTGCCAGCTCGGACAGGTCCCGTGAGACCCAGTACTTC	CASSDRSRETQYF
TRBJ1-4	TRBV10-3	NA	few	TGTGCCATCAGTGTAACAGGGTCTAATGAAAAACTGTTTTTT	CAISVTGSNEKLFF
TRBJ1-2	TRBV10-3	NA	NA	TGTGCCATCAGTCCCCAGGCGAGAGCCTATGGCTACACCTTC	CAISPQARAYGYTF
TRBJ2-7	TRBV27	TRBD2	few	TGTGCCAGCAGTTTCTCTAGCGGGAGGACCATAAATGGGGCCTACGAGCAGTACTTC	CASSFSSGRTINGAYEQYF
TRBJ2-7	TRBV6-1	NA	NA	TGTGCCAGCACGACGGGAGATGCCTACGAGCAGTACTTC	CASTTGDAYEQYF
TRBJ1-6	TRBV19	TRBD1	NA	TGTGCCAGTAGTATAGGGGACAGGTGGAATTCACCCCTCCACTTT	CASSIGDRWNSPLHF
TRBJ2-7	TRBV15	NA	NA	TGTGCCACCAGCAGAGCACTAGGCGTCTACGAGCAGTACTTC	CATSRALGVYEQYF
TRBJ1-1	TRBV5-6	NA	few	TGTGCCAGCAGCTTGAGGGGAAATACTGAAGCTTTCTTT	CASSLRGNTEAFF
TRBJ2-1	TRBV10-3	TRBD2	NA	TGTGCCATCAGTAAAGAGCGGGGCTCCTACAATGAGCAGTTCTTC	CAISKERGSYNEQFF
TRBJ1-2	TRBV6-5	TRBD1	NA	TGTGCCAGCAGCCGGGGACAGGGGAACTATGGCTACACCTTC	CASSRGQGNYGYTF
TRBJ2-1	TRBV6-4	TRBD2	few	TGTGCCAGCAGTGACCACACTAGCGGGAGTACTGAGCAGTTCTTC	CASSDHTSGSTEQFF
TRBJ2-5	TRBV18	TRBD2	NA	TGTGCCAGCTCACCACCGGGACTAGCGGGACGAGAGACCCAGTACTTC	CASSPPGLAGRETQYF
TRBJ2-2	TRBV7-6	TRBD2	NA	TGTGCCAGCAGCCCCCGACTAGCGGGAGTCGGCGGGGAGCTGTTTTTT	CASSPRLAGVGGELFF
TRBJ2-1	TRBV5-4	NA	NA	TGTGCCAGCAGTGAGGACACTTACAATGAGCAGTTCTTC	CASSEDTYNEQFF
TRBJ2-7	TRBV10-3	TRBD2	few	TGTGCCATCAGTGGAGGGAGGGCAGCCTCCTACGAGCAGTACTTC	CAISGGRAASYEQYF
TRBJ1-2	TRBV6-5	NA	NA	TGTGCCACTCGAGGCGGGGGAAGGGGAGGCTACACCTTC	CATRGGGRGGYTF
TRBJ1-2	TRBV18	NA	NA	TGTGCCAGCTCACCACCGGAGGGGCCCTATGGCTACACCTTC	CASSPPEGPYGYTF
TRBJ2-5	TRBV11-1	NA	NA	TGTGCCAGCAGTTCCCGACAGGTAGAGACCCAGTACTTC	CASSSRQVETQYF
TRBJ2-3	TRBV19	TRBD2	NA	TGTGCCAGTAGTAGAGCCCAGGGACTAGCGGGGGCAGATACGCAGTATTTT	CASSRAQGLAGADTQYF
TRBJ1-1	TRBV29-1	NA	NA	TGCAGCTCCTACCGACATATGAACACTGAAGCTTTCTTT	CSSYRHMNTEAFF
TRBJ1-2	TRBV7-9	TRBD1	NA	TGTGCCAGCAGCTTGGTTCAGGGGGCGGATGGCTACACCTTC	CASSLVQGADGYTF